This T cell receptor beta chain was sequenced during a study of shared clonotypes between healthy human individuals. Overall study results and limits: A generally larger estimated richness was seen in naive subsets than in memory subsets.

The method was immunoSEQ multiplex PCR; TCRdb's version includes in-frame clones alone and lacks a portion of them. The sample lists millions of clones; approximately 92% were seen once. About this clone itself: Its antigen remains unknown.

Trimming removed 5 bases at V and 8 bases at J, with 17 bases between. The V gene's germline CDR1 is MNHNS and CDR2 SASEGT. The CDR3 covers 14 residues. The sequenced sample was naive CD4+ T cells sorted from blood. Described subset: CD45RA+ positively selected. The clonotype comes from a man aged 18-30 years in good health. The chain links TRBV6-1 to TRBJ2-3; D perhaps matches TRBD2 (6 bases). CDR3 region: CASSSDYLSGTQYF. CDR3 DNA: TGTGCCAGCAGTTCGGACTATTTGAGTGGTACGCAGTATTTT.